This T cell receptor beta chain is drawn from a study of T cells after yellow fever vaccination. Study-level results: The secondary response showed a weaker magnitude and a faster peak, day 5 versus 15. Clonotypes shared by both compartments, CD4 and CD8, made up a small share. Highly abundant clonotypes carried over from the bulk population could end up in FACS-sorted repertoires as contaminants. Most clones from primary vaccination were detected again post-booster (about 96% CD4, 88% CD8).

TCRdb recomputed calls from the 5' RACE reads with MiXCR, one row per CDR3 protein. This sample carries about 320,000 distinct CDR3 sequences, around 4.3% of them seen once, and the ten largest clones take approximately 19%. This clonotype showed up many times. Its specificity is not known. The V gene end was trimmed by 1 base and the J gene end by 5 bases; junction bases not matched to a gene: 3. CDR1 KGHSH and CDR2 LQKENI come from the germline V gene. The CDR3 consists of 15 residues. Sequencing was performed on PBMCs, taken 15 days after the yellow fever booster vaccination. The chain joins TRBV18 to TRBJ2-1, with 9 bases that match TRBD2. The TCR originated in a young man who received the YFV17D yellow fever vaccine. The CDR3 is CASSPQRGDDNEQFF. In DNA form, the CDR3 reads TGTGCCAGCTCACCACAGCGGGGGGATGACAATGAGCAGTTCTTC.